Only a few counts were recorded for the clone carrying this T cell receptor beta chain. Its specificity is not known. Unique molecular identifiers were used to barcode this TCRbeta library. One entry per CDR3 protein results from TCRdb running MiXCR on the PCR reads. The sample shows under 250,000 distinct CDR3 sequences, about 24% of them seen only once. This entry is derived from a study of T-cell reconstitution after alpha-beta-depleted transplantation in children. Germline CDR1 reads LGHDT; CDR2 reads YNNKEL (reference sequence). The V gene lost 1 base and the J gene lost 6 bases, with 16 bases spanning the gap. The CDR3 sequence is 15 residues long. Study outcomes and limitations: Counts and diversity of T cells one year after transplant came mostly from newly produced T cells.

The origin of this receptor is a female patient between 2 and 15 years old who had a stem cell transplant for congenital amegakaryocytic thrombocytopenia, so the T cells may come from the graft donor. The sample was PBMCs, mostly from graft donor cells, taken 360 days after TCRalphabeta/CD19-depleted stem cell transplant. This sequence joins TRBV3-1 and TRBJ2-7; the D call may be TRBD1 or TRBD2 (7 bases each). CDR3 coding DNA: TGTGCCAGCAGCCAAGTAAGGGTCAGGGGGGGCGAGCAGTACTTC. Translating gives CASSQVRVRGGEQYF.